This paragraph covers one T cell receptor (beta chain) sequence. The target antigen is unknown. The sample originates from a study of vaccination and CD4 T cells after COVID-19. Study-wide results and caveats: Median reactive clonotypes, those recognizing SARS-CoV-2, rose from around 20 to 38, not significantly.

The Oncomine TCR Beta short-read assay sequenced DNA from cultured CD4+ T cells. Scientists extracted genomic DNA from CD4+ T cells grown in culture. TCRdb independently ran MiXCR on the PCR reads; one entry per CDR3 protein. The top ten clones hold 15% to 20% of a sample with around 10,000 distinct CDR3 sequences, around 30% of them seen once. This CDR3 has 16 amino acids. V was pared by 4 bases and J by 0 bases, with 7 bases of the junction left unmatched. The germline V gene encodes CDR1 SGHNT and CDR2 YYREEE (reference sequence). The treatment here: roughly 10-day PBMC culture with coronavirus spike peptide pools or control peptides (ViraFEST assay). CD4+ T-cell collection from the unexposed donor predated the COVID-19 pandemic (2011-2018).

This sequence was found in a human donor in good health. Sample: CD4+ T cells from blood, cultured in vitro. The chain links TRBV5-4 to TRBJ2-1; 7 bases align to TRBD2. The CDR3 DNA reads TGTGCCAGCAGCCCGGCGGGGGAGAGCTCCTACAATGAGCAGTTCTTC. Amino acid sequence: CASSPAGESSYNEQFF.